This T cell receptor (beta chain) was sequenced during a study of T cells after somatic rescue of genetic block. CDR1 is SGHTA, CDR2 FQGNSA, per germline. The J segment lost 4 bases and the V segment lost 2 bases, leaving 4 bases of the junction unmatched. The CDR3 runs 16 residues. Assay: immunoSEQ multiplex PCR; the TCRdb copy retains only in-frame clones and omits some. The sample lists approximately 10,000 clones, 78% occurring once. Material: peripheral blood mononuclear cells (PBMCs). The sequence came from a boy aged 5-17 years. The V and J genes are TRBV7-2 and TRBJ2-1; TRBD2 matches at 11 bases. The CDR3 region is CASSLYSGGAYNEQFF. The CDR3 coding sequence is TGTGCCAGCAGCTTATATAGCGGGGGGGCGTACAATGAGCAGTTCTTC.